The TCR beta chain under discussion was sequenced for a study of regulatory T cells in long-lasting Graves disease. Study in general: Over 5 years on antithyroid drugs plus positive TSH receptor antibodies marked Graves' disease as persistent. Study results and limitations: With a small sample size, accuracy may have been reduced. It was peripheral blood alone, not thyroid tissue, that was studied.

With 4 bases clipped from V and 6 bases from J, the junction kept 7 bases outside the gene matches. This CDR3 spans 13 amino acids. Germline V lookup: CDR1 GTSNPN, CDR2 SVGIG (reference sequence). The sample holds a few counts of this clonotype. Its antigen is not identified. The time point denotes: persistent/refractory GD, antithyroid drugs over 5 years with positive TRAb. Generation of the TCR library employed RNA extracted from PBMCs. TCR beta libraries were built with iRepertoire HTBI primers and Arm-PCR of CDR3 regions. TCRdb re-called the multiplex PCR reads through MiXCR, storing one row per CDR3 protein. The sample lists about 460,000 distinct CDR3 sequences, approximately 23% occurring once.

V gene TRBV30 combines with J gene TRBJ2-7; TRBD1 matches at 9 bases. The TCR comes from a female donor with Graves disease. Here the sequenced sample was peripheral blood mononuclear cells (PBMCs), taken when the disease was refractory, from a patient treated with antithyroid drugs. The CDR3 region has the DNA TGTGCCTGGACCGGGGACAGGGAGTCCGAGCAGTACTTC. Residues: CAWTGDRESEQYF.